Listed here are 7 T cell receptor beta chains from one sample, sequenced in a study of early T cells in non-severe SARS-CoV-2 infection. TCRdb analysed the 5' RACE reads with MiXCR anew, one entry per CDR3 protein. Among 75,000 to 80,000 distinct CDR3 sequences listed, 11% were seen once. This sample comprised whole blood, obtained at baseline. These receptor sequences come from an adult who was a healthcare worker with PCR-confirmed SARS-CoV-2 infection or an uninfected control (not recorded which).

This clonotype was counted only a few times. The J gene is TRBJ2-5, the V gene TRBV28; 8 positions match TRBD1. V was pared by 10 bases and J by 4 bases, with 2 bases of the junction left unmatched. The CDR3 contains 11 residues. Germline CDR1 MDHEN, CDR2 SYDVKM. The CDR3: CATDRGETQYF. The CDR3 coding sequence is TGTGCCACTGACAGGGGAGAGACCCAGTACTTC. The entire variable domain, with the rest obtained from reference TRBV28 and TRBJ2-5, is as follows: DVKVTQSSRYLVKRTGEKVFLECVQDMDHENMFWYRQDPGLGLRLIYFSYDVKMKEKGDIPEGYSVSREKKERFSLILESASTNQTSMYLCATDRGETQYFGPGTRLLVL.

The chain employs TRBV7-8 and TRBJ1-2; D remains unclear. CDR3 size: 13 residues. Trimming took off 3 bases at V and 3 bases at J, with 8 bases between the two ends. Germline values: CDR1 SGHVS, CDR2 FQNEAQ. CDR3 bases: TGTGCCAGCAGCTTGTCCAGCCACTATGGCTACACCTTC. This gives the protein CASSLSSHYGYTF.

This clonotype showed up many times. V gene TRBV28 combines with J gene TRBJ2-1, with 11 bases aligning to TRBD2. CDR1 and CDR2 (germline): MDHEN, SYDVKM. The trim removed 4 bases at V and 3 bases at J, leaving 2 bases unmatched. This CDR3 has 15 amino acids. CDR3 sequence: CASSSLAGVYNEQFF. The CDR3 nucleotides are TGTGCCAGCAGTTCACTAGCGGGGGTCTACAATGAGCAGTTCTTC.

This clonotype was counted a few times. The chain uses TRBV18 and TRBJ1-5, with a tentative D call TRBD1 (5 bases). The CDR3 has 15 amino acids. Between the trimmed V and J ends, which lost 3 bases and 7 bases, there was a span of 16 bases. Germline V gene sequence: CDR1 KGHSH, CDR2 LQKENI. The CDR3 region is CASSPEGQDNQPQHF. CDR3 coding DNA: TGTGCCAGCTCACCGGAAGGGCAGGACAACCAGCCCCAGCATTTT.

This clonotype was picked up many times. The chain is built from TRBV15 and TRBJ2-7; D unresolved. The germline gives CDR1 LNHNV, CDR2 YYDKDF (reference sequence). The CDR3 contains 15 residues. Trimming stripped 0 bases from V and 2 bases from J, with 11 bases between. CDR3 in amino acids: CATSRDLGPPYEQYF. Here the CDR3 DNA reads TGTGCCACCAGCAGAGATCTCGGCCCGCCCTACGAGCAGTACTTC.

The V and J genes are TRBV3-1 and TRBJ1-4; D unresolved. Germline lookup yields CDR1 LGHDT and CDR2 YNNKEL (reference sequence). The length of the CDR3 is 15 residues. The germline V and J ends were trimmed by 4 bases and 9 bases, with 18 bases remaining between them. This CDR3 reads CASSPSSGRVQKLFF. CDR3 in DNA: TGTGCCAGCAGCCCCTCAAGTGGGAGGGTGCAAAAACTGTTTTTT.

This clonotype has just a few counts. V usage is TRBV25-1 and J usage is TRBJ1-1, with D unresolved. Trimming left V 3 bases short and J 4 bases short, with 12 bases between. The CDR3 is made up of 14 amino acids. Germline V CDR1 and CDR2: MGHDK, SYGVNS. The CDR3 coding sequence is TGTGCCAGCAGTGATAGACCGAGTCGCACTGAAGCTTTCTTT. Protein sequence: CASSDRPSRTEAFF.